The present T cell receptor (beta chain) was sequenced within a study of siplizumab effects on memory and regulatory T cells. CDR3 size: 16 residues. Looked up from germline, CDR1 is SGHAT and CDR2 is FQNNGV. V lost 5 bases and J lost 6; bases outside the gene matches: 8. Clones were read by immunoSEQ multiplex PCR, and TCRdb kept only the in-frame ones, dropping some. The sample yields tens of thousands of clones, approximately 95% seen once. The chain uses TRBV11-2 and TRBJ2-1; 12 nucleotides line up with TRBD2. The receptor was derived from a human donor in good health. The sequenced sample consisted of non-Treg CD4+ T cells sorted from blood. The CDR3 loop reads CASSLRLAGVGNEQFF. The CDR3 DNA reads TGTGCCAGCAGCCTAAGACTAGCGGGAGTCGGCAATGAGCAGTTCTTC.